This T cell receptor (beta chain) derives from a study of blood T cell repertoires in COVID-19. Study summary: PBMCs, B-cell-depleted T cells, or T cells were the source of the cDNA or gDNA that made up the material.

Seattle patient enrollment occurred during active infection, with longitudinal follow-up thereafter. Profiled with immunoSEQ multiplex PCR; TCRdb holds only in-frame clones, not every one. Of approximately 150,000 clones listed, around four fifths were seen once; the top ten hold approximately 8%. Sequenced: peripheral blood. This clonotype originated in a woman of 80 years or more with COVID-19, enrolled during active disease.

Here the CDR3 DNA reads TGTGCCAGCAGTGACCAGGGGGCGGGTTCACCCCTCCACTTT. It codes for CASSDQGAGSPLHF. The V call is TRBV2, the J call TRBJ1-6; 8 nucleotides match TRBD1. The germline gives CDR1 SNHLY, CDR2 FYNNEI. The CDR3 is 14 residues long. With V trimmed by 3 bases and J by 9 bases, 4 bases remained unmatched.